This note documents a single TCR beta chain sequence. This CDR3 region has 15 residues. With 1 base removed from V and 4 bases from J, the gap between germline ends came to 15 bases. Germline assignment: CDR1 SQVTM and CDR2 ANQGSEA. This record belongs to a study of blood T cell repertoires in COVID-19. Some clones are missing from TCRdb's copy, which holds only in-frame ones; the method was immunoSEQ multiplex PCR. The sample contains around 260,000 clones, roughly nine tenths of which appear only once. The rearrangement links TRBV29-1 to TRBJ2-3; tentatively, D is TRBD1 (5 bases). This clonotype was sampled from a woman between 25 and 40 years old with COVID-19, enrolled during active disease. The source material was peripheral blood. CDR3 nucleotides: TGCAGCGTTGAAGTAGGTCAGGGTCCTTCAGATACGCAGTATTTT. Protein: CSVEVGQGPSDTQYF.